This T cell receptor beta chain was retrieved from a study of cytomegalovirus exposure and HLA in healthy donors (dated by TCRdb to the late 2010s). Context from the whole study: A later analysis indicated that the roughly 130 validation repertoires were generated on the platform also employed for the 700 or so repertoires of the first cohort. In addition to the first cohort of hundreds of subjects, a separate validation cohort of approximately 110 different subjects was used. The study was designed to test whether signatures of past pathogen exposure could be identified by cataloging public T cell receptors. To predict cytomegalovirus infection status, the study brought together high-throughput TCR immunosequencing, statistical association of individual TCRs with disease status, and machine learning.

The donors belonged to the validation cohort of about 120 subjects, which was separate from the roughly 670-subject first cohort. V is reduced by 3 bases and J by 6 bases, leaving a spacing of 19 bases between them. Taken from cysteine to phenylalanine, the CDR3 has 15 residues. Left in the record is the CDR3 DNA by itself, 45 bases read in frame from the first base. The CDR1 and CDR2 encoded by the germline V gene are SGDLS and YYNGEE. To prepare the library, the immunoSEQ multiplex PCR assay was applied. As for the authors' bioinformatics: A statistical classification framework was developed to diagnose cytomegalovirus status using the catalog of TCR beta chain sequences. TCRdb retrieved this table from immuneACCESS and kept in-frame rearrangements only. Not all clones are present; in checked studies, unresolved V genes account for under half, and no reason is known for the remainder. The D gene and trimming were derived from the DNA, and the V and J assignments and clone size from that table. Here the sample has about 160,000 clones; over 80% occur a single time. The ten biggest clones cover around 2.4% of the sample.

This clone was seen only once. Its antigen is not yet known. No quality values exist for individual bases; no much larger clone is one base distant. Broad study findings and their caveats: All 120 or so repertoires were used to score co-occurrence in the validation cohort in a later analysis, because that analysis had no HLA typing for the cohort. According to the authors, the approach could potentially be generalized to other disease states and immunological phenotypes. In the study, approximately 160 TCR beta chains were listed as associated with cytomegalovirus. Across donors, most TCR sequences were observed very rarely, whereas some public TCRs were present in many individuals. Cytomegalovirus status was reported to be diagnosed by the classifier with high specificity and sensitivity in both the original and validation cohorts. A later analysis found that TCRs clustered in the first cohort also tended to co-occur in the roughly 120 validation repertoires, with 94% of cluster scores above 0. A few of the identified cytomegalovirus-associated TCR beta chains were confirmed in vitro to be specific for cytomegalovirus antigens.

The sample comprised PBMCs. The chain uses TRBV9 and TRBJ2-7; the D gene is perhaps TRBD2, from 5 matching bases. This clonotype was sampled from a man under 40 in good health and CMV-seropositive. The bases are TGTGCCAGCAGCGCGGGGTCGAGGGCGTTAAGCGAGCAGTACTTC. It specifies CASSAGSRALSEQYF.